The clone carrying this T cell receptor beta chain was seen a handful of times. This sample is drawn from a study of CD8+ T cells in alopecia areata. Germline CDR1 SGHTA, CDR2 FQGNSA. J lost 2 bases, V lost 1 base, and 2 bases had no gene match. The CDR3 totals 15 residues. The sequencing template was cDNA reverse transcribed from extracted RNA. Using immunoSEQ multiplex PCR, the repertoire was profiled, and TCRdb retains in-frame clones only, with some absent. The sample records some 120,000 clones, about 50% being singletons. The chain recombines TRBV7-2 with TRBJ2-1; 7 nucleotides line up with TRBD1. The sequenced sample was NKG2D-low CD8+ T cells sorted from blood. The receptor was isolated from a human donor with alopecia areata. The CDR3 sequence: CASSLGGGPYNEQFF. Here the CDR3 DNA reads TGTGCCAGCAGCTTAGGAGGGGGCCCCTACAATGAGCAGTTCTTC.